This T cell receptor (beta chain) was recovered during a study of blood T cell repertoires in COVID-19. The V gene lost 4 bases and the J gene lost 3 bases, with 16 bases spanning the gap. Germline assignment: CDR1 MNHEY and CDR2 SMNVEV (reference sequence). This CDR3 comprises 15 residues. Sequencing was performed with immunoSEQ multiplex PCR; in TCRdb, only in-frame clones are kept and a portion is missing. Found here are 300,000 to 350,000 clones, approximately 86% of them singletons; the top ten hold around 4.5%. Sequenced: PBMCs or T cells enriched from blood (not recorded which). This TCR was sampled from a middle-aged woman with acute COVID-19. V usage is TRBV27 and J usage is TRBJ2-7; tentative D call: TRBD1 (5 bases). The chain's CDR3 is CASSSIDSFYYEQYF. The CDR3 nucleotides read TGTGCCAGCAGTTCTATTGACAGCTTCTACTACGAGCAGTACTTC.